The 21 T cell receptor beta chains presented below share a single source sample, sequenced in a study of T cell changes during pregnancy in multiple sclerosis. Clones were sequenced by immunoSEQ multiplex PCR, and TCRdb holds only the in-frame ones, with some missing. The profile covers about 21,000 clones, with roughly nine tenths appearing a single time and 7.5% taken by the ten largest. Sequences were derived from CD8+ T cells from peripheral blood mononuclear cells, sampled in the second trimester of pregnancy. The receptors originated from a female donor in good health, enrolled as a control in a pregnancy study.

The rearrangement uses TRBV11-2 and TRBJ2-2; D is unresolved. Germline CDR1 SGHAT, CDR2 FQNNGV. The V end lost 4 bases, the J end lost 7 bases, and 13 bases lay between the germline ends. The CDR3 spans 14 residues. CDR3 residues: CASSSNPPLGELFF. As DNA, the CDR3 is TGTGCCAGCAGCTCAAATCCCCCACTCGGGGAGCTGTTTTTT.

The V gene is TRBV15, the J gene TRBJ2-3; 8 positions match TRBD2. Germline V gene lookup returns CDR1 LNHNV and CDR2 YYDKDF (reference sequence). This CDR3 comprises 16 residues. V shed 3 bases, J shed 5 bases, and the junction held 10 bases outside the gene matches. CDR3 residues: CATSSRQAGVEDTQYF. In DNA form, the CDR3 reads TGTGCCACCAGCAGCCGACAAGCGGGAGTAGAAGATACGCAGTATTTT. Using reference TRBV15 and TRBJ2-3 for the parts outside the CDR3, the full variable domain is DAMVIQNPRYQVTQFGKPVTLSCSQTLNHNVMYWYQQKSSQAPKLLFHYYDKDFNNEADTPDNFQSRRPNTSFCFLDIRSPGLGDTAMYLCATSSRQAGVEDTQYFGPGTRLTVL.

The rearrangement links TRBV2 to TRBJ2-5; TRBD2 is a possible D gene (6 bases). Germline V gene data show CDR1 as SNHLY and CDR2 as FYNNEI. The CDR3 has 14 residues. The V end was cut by 4 bases, the J end by 1 base, with 10 bases between. The chain's CDR3 is CASSGLDPQETQYF. The CDR3 coding sequence is TGTGCCAGCAGTGGACTAGACCCCCAAGAGACCCAGTACTTC.

The chain is built from TRBV10-3 and TRBJ2-1; D may be TRBD2 (6 bases). V was trimmed by 7 bases and J by 7 bases, leaving 8 bases between them. Germline V gives CDR1 ENHRY, CDR2 SYGVKD. The CDR3 runs to 11 residues. CDR3 sequence reads: CAITRGNEQFF. The CDR3 DNA sequence: TGTGCCATCACCCGGGGGAATGAGCAGTTCTTC.

The V gene is TRBV30, the J gene TRBJ2-7; 9 bases fit TRBD1. This CDR3 has 16 residues. V lost 0 bases to trimming and J lost 4 bases; unmatched junction nucleotides: 10. Germline V gives CDR1 GTSNPN, CDR2 SVGIG (reference sequence). The CDR3 DNA follows: TGTGCCTGGAGTGTATCTCTGGGACAGGGTTATTACGAGCAGTACTTC. This translates into CAWSVSLGQGYYEQYF.

This sequence joins TRBV28 and TRBJ1-2; no reliable D call. There are 13 residues in the CDR3. Per germline, CDR1 MDHEN and CDR2 SYDVKM. V was cut by 3 bases and J by 5 bases, with 10 bases left in between. DNA of the CDR3: TGTGCCAGCAGTTTTTGGCGGAATTATGGCTACACCTTC. Its protein product is CASSFWRNYGYTF.

The chain recombines TRBV9 with TRBJ1-3; TRBD1 might be the D (5 bases). The CDR3 is made up of 15 amino acids. Germline CDR1 is SGDLS and CDR2 is YYNGEE. The V end was cut by 3 bases, the J end by 4 bases, with 14 bases between. As DNA, the CDR3 is TGTGCCAGCAGCGGGGGGGGGAACCCCGGAAACACCATATATTTT. Its translation: CASSGGGNPGNTIYF.

This chain connects TRBV6-5 to TRBJ2-1; D unclear. Trimming left V 5 bases short and J 4 bases short, with 9 bases between. This CDR3 has 13 residues. Germline CDR1 MNHEY, CDR2 SVGAGI. The CDR3 sequence is CASSPTWYNEQFF. CDR3 bases: TGTGCCAGCAGTCCCACATGGTACAATGAGCAGTTCTTC.

This clone was found once. The V and J genes are TRBV9 and TRBJ1-1, with 11 bases aligning to TRBD1. Trimming took 0 bases from V and 1 from J; bases not matched to a gene: 5. Germline V CDR1 and CDR2: SGDLS, YYNGEE. The CDR3 is 17 amino acids. CDR3 in DNA: TGTGCCAGCAGCGTAGTGGGACAGGGGGGCTGGAACACTGAAGCTTTCTTT. Translating it yields CASSVVGQGGWNTEAFF.

CDR3 region: CASSSGTRNYEQFF. In nucleotides, the CDR3 is TGTGCCAGCAGTTCCGGGACACGAAACTATGAGCAGTTCTTC. The rearrangement uses TRBV2 and TRBJ2-1; tentatively, D is TRBD1 (6 bases). The V gene's germline CDR1 is SNHLY and CDR2 FYNNEI. This CDR3 is 14 amino acids long. V was shortened by 5 bases and J by 8 bases, with 16 bases between the two germline ends.

The V gene is TRBV9, the J gene TRBJ2-4, with D perhaps matching TRBD2 (7 bases). Trimming pared 7 bases from V and 1 base from J, leaving 12 bases between. Germline values: CDR1 SGDLS, CDR2 YYNGEE. The CDR3 consists of 14 residues. The CDR3: CASGGAEAKNIQYF. CDR3 sequence (DNA): TGTGCCAGCGGGGGGGCCGAGGCCAAAAACATTCAGTACTTC.

The chain uses TRBV28 and TRBJ2-3, with TRBD2 matching 10 bases. The length of the CDR3 is 17 residues. Unmatched junction bases numbered 10, after V lost 5 bases and J lost 2 bases. Germline CDR1 MDHEN, CDR2 SYDVKM. This CDR3 reads CASSPRTSGRLTDTQYF. The DNA of the CDR3 is TGTGCCAGCAGTCCGCGGACTAGCGGCAGACTCACAGATACGCAGTATTTT.

The chain combines TRBV4-1 with TRBJ2-2; D may be TRBD1 (5 bases). The CDR3 consists of 14 residues. V was trimmed by 0 bases and J by 7 bases, leaving 9 bases between them. From germline, CDR1 is MGHRA and CDR2 YSYEKL. The CDR3 is CASSQDAGHGELFF. The CDR3, as DNA: TGCGCCAGCAGCCAAGATGCAGGGCACGGGGAGCTGTTTTTT.

The V call is TRBV5-5, the J call TRBJ2-7; D gene uncertain. Germline V gene sequence: CDR1 SGHKS, CDR2 YYEKEE (reference sequence). The CDR3 length is 13 residues. V was pared by 0 bases and J by 0 bases, with 4 bases between. In DNA, the CDR3 is TGTGCCAGCAGCTTGGGTAGCTCCTACGAGCAGTACTTC. It is translated as CASSLGSSYEQYF.

The chain employs TRBV29-1 and TRBJ2-1; D might be TRBD2 (6 bases). The CDR3 extends over 16 amino acids. Trimming cost V 1 base and J 0 bases, with 13 bases left between them. Per the germline V gene, CDR1 is SQVTM and CDR2 is ANQGSEA. CDR3 amino acids: CSVEGHETSSYNEQFF. The CDR3 DNA reads TGCAGCGTTGAAGGACACGAGACTAGCTCCTACAATGAGCAGTTCTTC.

The V and J genes are TRBV7-2 and TRBJ2-1; 11 bases align to TRBD2. V shed 3 bases and J 5 bases; nucleotides not matched to a gene: 3. The CDR3 extends over 15 amino acids. Germline assignment: CDR1 SGHTA and CDR2 FQGNSA. CDR3 in amino acids: CASSLTSGKHNEQFF. CDR3 nucleotide sequence: TGTGCCAGCAGCTTGACTAGCGGGAAACACAATGAGCAGTTCTTC.

The rearrangement joins TRBV20-1 to TRBJ2-2; possible D gene TRBD2, 5 bases. Between the trimmed V and J ends, which lost 5 bases and 7 bases, there was a span of 8 bases. The CDR3 contains 11 residues. Germline lookup yields CDR1 DFQATT and CDR2 SNEGSKA (reference sequence). CDR3 amino acids: CSARRGGELFF. The CDR3 DNA is TGCAGTGCTCGCCGGGGCGGGGAGCTGTTTTTT.

The V and J genes are TRBV14 and TRBJ2-7; D gene uncertain. This CDR3 region has 13 residues. V was pared by 1 base and J by 9 bases, with 13 bases between. Looked up from germline, CDR1 is SGHDN and CDR2 is FVKESK. The CDR3 loop is CASSQVAAPVQYF. The DNA for the CDR3 is TGTGCCAGCAGCCAAGTTGCGGCCCCCGTGCAGTACTTC.

This clone was seen just once. V gene TRBV19 combines with J gene TRBJ2-7, with a weak D call TRBD2 (5 bases). Germline assignment: CDR1 LNHDA and CDR2 SQIVND (reference sequence). Trimming shortened V by 5 bases and J by 3 bases, and 11 bases separated the two germline ends. The CDR3 sequence is 13 residues long. CDR3 nucleotides: TGTGCCAGTAGTTCTCGGGAACACTACGAGCAGTACTTC. This encodes CASSSREHYEQYF. The full variable domain, its missing parts supplied by reference TRBV19 and TRBJ2-7, is DGGITQSPKYLFRKEGQNVTLSCEQNLNHDAMYWYRQDPGQGLRLIYYSQIVNDFQKGDIAEGYSVSREKKESFPLTVTSAQKNPTAFYLCASSSREHYEQYFGPGTRLTVT.

The V call is TRBV2, the J call TRBJ1-1; the match to TRBD1 covers 9 bases. Per the germline V gene, CDR1 is SNHLY and CDR2 is FYNNEI. J lost 12 bases, V lost 8 bases, and 7 bases had no gene match. CDR3 length: 11 residues. The CDR3 protein is CASWRTGETFF. In nucleotides, the CDR3 is TGTGCCAGCTGGCGGACAGGGGAAACTTTCTTT.

V and J are TRBV19 and TRBJ2-2; unclear D gene. V lost 5 bases to trimming and J lost 6 bases, with 7 bases between them. CDR3 size: 12 residues. Germline CDR1 LNHDA, CDR2 SQIVND (reference sequence). The CDR3 spells CASSGRPGELFF. CDR3 in DNA: TGTGCCAGTAGTGGGCGCCCCGGGGAGCTGTTTTTT.